This record covers a single TCR beta chain. Its antigen remains undetermined. No quality values exist for individual bases; no much larger clone is one base distant. The data were obtained in a study of blood T cell repertoires in COVID-19 (dated by TCRdb to about 2020). As for the study more broadly: Samples covering the acute and convalescent phases of COVID-19 were provided by collaborators in the United States, Italy and Spain. A freely available public database, intended as a resource for researchers studying the immune response to SARS-CoV-2, is where the repertoires were released. The prospective study material was composed of cDNA or gDNA derived from T cells, B-cell-depleted T cells, or PBMCs. Subjects who had been exposed to COVID-19, were actively infected with it, or had recovered from it provided the deeply sampled blood TCRbeta repertoires that made up the dataset. HLA class I and class II types, where available, came from metadata supplied by the sample provider rather than from assay-based typing. A de-identified subject ID, COVID-19 status, age in years and sex were almost always included in the sample metadata. Samples came from the ongoing ImmuneRACE study (first 160 participants) plus 1,254 subjects from 6 global collaborators.

What the work shows at the level of the full study, not this receptor alone: The quantity of clinical and demographic metadata differed by source and by participant and was supplied without curation.

Whole blood was collected in K2EDTA tubes by collaborating institutions according to the institutions' own protocols. For TCRbeta analysis, collaborators shipped samples as frozen whole blood, isolated PBMCs, or DNA extracted from either of those sample types. CDR1 and CDR2 were assigned from the germline V gene as MNHEY and SVGAGI. The CDR3 has 16 amino acids, counting the end cysteine and phenylalanine. Left in the record is the CDR3 DNA by itself, 48 bases read in frame from the first base. Deletion took 0 bases off V and 6 bases off J, with a span of 17 bases between the germline ends. The immunoSEQ Assay, a bias-controlled multiplex PCR, was used to amplify TCRbeta CDR3 regions from genomic DNA. As for the authors' bioinformatics: The number of nucleated cells in each sample was estimated from the amplification of reference gene primers within the assay. To quantify the absolute abundance of each unique TCRbeta CDR3 rearrangement, sequence reads were collapsed and filtered. For each sample, productive Simpson clonality was calculated by taking the square root of Simpson's diversity index across productive rearrangements. TCRdb obtained this table from immuneACCESS and retained in-frame rearrangements with V and J assigned. These tables miss some clones; where compared with another copy, unresolved V genes account for less than half of the shortfall, and the remainder is unexplained. That table supplies the V and J calls and clone size; D and trimming were determined from the DNA. The sample table shows about 140,000 clones, and 81% are seen once. Jointly, the top ten make up about 7.5% of the sample.

The sample was peripheral blood. The source of this sequence is a human donor in a cohort sampled during active COVID-19. Recombination connected TRBV6-5 to TRBJ1-2; no D gene can be assigned with confidence. The CDR3 sequence is CASSYSRLYLSDGYTF. The sequence in DNA is TGTGCCAGCAGTTACTCGCGCCTTTACCTCTCGGATGGCTACACCTTC.